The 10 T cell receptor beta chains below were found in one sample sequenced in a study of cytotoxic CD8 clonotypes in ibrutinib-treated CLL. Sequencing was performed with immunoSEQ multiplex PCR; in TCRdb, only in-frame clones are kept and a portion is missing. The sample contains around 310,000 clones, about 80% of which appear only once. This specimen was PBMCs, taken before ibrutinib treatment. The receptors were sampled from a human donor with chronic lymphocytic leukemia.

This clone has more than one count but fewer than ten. For the CDR3, the DNA is TGTGCCAGCAGTTTGGTCAGGGGCAATCAGCCCCAGCATTTT. Protein: CASSLVRGNQPQHF. The chain employs TRBV28 and TRBJ1-5, with a tentative D call TRBD1 (5 bases). The CDR3 totals 14 residues. Germline CDR1 reads MDHEN; CDR2 reads SYDVKM. The ends were cut back, 3 bases at V and 2 bases at J, with 8 bases in the middle.

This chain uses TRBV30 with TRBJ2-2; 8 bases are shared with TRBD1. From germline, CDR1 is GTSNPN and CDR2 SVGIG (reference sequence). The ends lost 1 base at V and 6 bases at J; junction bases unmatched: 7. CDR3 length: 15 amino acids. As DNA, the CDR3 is TGTGCCTGGAGTGCCCAGGGGGCGGGCTCCGGGGAGCTGTTTTTT. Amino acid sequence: CAWSAQGAGSGELFF.

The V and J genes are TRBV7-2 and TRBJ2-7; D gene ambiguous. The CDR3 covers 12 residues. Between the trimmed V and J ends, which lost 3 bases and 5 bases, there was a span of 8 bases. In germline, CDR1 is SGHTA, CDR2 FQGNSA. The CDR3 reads CASSFYDNEQYF. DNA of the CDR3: TGTGCCAGCAGCTTCTACGATAACGAGCAGTACTTC.

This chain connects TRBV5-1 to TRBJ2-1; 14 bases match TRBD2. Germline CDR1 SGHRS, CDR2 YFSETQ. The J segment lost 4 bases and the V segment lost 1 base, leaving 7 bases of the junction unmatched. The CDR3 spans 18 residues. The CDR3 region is CASSLSGTSGSFYNEQFF. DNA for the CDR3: TGCGCCAGCAGCTTGTCCGGGACTAGCGGGAGTTTTTACAATGAGCAGTTCTTC.

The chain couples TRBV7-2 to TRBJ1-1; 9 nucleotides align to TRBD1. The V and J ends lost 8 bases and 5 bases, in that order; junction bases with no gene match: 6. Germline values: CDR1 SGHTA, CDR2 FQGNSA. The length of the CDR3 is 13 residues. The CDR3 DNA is TGTGCCAGCGCGGGACAGGGTGCGACTGAAGCTTTCTTT. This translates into CASAGQGATEAFF.

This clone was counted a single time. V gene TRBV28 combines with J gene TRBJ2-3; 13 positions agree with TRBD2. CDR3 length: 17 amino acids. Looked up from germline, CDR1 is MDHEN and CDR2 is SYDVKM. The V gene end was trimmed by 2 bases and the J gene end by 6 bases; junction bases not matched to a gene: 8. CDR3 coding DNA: TGTGCCAGCAGTTTAAATACTCTGACTAGCGGGGGGGATACGCAGTATTTT. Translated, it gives CASSLNTLTSGGDTQYF.

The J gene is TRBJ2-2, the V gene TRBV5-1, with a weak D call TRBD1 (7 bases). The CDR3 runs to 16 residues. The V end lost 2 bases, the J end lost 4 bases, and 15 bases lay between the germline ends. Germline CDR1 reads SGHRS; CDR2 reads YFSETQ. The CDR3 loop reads CASSLQGTSSTGELFF. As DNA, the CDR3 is TGCGCCAGCAGCTTACAGGGGACTTCGAGCACCGGGGAGCTGTTTTTT.

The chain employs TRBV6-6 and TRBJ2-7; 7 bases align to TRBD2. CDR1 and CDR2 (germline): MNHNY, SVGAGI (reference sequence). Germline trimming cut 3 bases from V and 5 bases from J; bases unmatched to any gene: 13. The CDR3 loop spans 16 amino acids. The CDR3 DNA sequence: TGTGCCAGCAGTTATCTGAAAGCGGGACGGCGCAACGAGCAGTACTTC. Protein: CASSYLKAGRRNEQYF.

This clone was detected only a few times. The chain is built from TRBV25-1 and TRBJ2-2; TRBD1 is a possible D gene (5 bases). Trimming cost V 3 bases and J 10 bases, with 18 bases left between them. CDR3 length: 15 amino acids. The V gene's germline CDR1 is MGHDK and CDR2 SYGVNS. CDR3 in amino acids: CASSEQGNRGEELFF. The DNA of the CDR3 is TGTGCCAGCAGTGAGCAGGGAAATCGAGGAGAGGAGCTGTTTTTT.

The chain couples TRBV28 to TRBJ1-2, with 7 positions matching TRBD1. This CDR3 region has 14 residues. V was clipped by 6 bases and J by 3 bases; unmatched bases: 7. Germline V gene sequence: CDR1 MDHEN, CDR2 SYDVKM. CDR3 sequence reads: CASSFTGVDYGYTF. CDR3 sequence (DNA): TGTGCCAGCAGCTTTACAGGGGTTGACTATGGCTACACCTTC.